This TCR beta chain was documented in a study of response to subunit inactivated influenza vaccine. This clonotype showed up just a few times. The target antigen is unknown. Overall study results and limits: The authors suggested that every seasonal influenza vaccination recruits few new T cells.

TCRdb re-derived calls from the RT-PCR reads in MiXCR, one entry per CDR3 protein. The sample consists of 700,000 to 900,000 distinct CDR3 sequences, around 21% of them appearing once. The sequence came from a man in his fifties or sixties who received an inactivated influenza vaccine. The sequencing here drew on PBMCs from blood, taken roughly 5 days after vaccination.

The CDR3, as DNA: TGTGCCAGCTGTGGACCGAACACAGATACGCAGTATTTT. It is translated as CASCGPNTDTQYF. This chain uses TRBV28 with TRBJ2-3; D gene uncertain. V was pared by 8 bases and J by 2 bases, with 11 bases between. This CDR3 has 13 amino acids. CDR1 and CDR2 from the germline V gene are MDHEN and SYDVKM.